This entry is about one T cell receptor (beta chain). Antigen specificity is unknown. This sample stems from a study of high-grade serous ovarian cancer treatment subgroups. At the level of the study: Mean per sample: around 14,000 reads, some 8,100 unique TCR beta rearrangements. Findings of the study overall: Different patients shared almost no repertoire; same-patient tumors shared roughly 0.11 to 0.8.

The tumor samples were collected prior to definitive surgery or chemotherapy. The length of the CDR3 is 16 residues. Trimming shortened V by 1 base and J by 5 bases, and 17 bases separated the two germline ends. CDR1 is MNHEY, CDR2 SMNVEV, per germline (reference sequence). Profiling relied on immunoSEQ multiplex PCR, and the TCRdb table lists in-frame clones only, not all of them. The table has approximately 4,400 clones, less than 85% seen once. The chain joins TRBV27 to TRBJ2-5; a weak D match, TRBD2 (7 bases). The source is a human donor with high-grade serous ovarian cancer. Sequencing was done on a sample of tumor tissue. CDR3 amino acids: CASSLLEGGTRETQYF. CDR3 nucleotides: TGTGCCAGCAGTTTATTGGAGGGGGGGACCAGGGAGACCCAGTACTTC.